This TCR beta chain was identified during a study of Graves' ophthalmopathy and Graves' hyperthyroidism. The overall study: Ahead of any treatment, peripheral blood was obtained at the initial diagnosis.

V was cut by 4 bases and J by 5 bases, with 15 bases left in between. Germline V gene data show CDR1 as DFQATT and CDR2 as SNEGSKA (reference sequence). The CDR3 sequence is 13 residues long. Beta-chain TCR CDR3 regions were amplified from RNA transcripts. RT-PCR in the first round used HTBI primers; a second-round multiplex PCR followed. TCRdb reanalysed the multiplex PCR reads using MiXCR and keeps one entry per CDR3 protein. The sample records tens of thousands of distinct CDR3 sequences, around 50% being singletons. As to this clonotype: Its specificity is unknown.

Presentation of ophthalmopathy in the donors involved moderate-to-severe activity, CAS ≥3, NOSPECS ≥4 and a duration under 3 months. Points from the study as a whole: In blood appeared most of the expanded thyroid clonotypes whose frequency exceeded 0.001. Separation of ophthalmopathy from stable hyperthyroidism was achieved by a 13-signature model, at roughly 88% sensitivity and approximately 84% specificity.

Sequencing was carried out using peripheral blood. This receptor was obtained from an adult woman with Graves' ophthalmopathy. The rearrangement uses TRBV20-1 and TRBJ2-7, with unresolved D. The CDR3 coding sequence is TGCAGTGCTAAGGCCAGCCGGTGGGACGAGCAGTACTTC. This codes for CSAKASRWDEQYF.